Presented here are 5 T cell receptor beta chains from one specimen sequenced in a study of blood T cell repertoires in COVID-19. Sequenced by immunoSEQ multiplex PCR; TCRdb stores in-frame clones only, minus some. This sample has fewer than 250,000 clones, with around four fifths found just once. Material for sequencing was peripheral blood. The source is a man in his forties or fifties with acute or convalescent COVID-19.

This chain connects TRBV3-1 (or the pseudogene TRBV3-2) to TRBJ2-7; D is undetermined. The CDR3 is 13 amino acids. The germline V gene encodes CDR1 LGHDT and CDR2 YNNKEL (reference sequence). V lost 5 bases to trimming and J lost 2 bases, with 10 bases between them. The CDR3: CASSGRSTYEQYF. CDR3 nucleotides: TGTGCCAGCAGCGGGCGATCTACCTACGAGCAGTACTTC.

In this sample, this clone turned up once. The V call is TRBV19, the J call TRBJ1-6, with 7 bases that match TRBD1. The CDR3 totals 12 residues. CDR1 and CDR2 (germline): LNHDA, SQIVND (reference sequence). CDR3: CASQGGASPLHF. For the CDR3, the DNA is TGTGCTTCCCAGGGGGGAGCTTCACCCCTCCACTTT.

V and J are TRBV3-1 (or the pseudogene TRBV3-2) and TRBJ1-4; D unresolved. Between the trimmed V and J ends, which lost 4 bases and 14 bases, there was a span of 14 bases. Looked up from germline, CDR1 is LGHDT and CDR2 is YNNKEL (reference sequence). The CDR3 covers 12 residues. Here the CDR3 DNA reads TGTGCCAGCAGCCCTCAAGGACTCGGGCTGTTTTTT. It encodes CASSPQGLGLFF.

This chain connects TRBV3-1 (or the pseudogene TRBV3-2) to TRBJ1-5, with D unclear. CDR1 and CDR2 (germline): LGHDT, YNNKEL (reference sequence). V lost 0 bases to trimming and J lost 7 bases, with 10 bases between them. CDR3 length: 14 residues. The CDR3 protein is CASSQENGWQPQHF. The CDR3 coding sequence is TGTGCCAGCAGCCAAGAAAACGGTTGGCAGCCCCAGCATTTT.

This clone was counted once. CDR3 region: CASSEEFGSDHTDTQYF. The CDR3 coding sequence is TGTGCCAGCAGCGAGGAGTTTGGTAGCGACCACACAGATACGCAGTATTTT. This chain uses TRBV11-2 with TRBJ2-3; D is possibly TRBD2 (5 bases). The germline V and J ends were trimmed by 5 bases and 2 bases, with 20 bases remaining between them. Germline V lookup: CDR1 SGHAT, CDR2 FQNNGV. CDR3 length: 17 residues.